Shown below are 19 T cell receptor beta chains from a single sample sequenced in a study of tumor-infiltrating lymphocytes in primary liver carcinoma. Using a constant-region primer together with ProtoScript II reverse transcriptase, TCR beta cDNA was made from about 500 ng of total RNA. It was through three nested multiplex PCR rounds of slightly modified ARM-PCR that TCR beta libraries arose. Amplification in the first two PCR rounds was performed using TRBV1-TRBV30 forward primers and a C-beta reverse primer for roughly 9 cycles each. TCRdb ran MiXCR on the multiplex PCR reads and lists one entry per CDR3 protein. The data show under 90,000 distinct CDR3 sequences, approximately 70% seen once. The source material, about 20-30 mg of unsorted bulk tissue, was used to co-extract RNA and DNA. What was sequenced was liver tumor tissue from sampling region 1. The subset: tumor region T1, superior pole. All receptors derive from a man aged 35 to 55 with primary liver carcinoma and hepatitis B virus infection.

Of note for this clonotype: No conserved phenylalanine or tryptophan is present at the end of the CDR3, so a read error is the likely explanation. It is unclear where the CDR3 begins or ends on the DNA, so no DNA is shown, and the CDR3 is as TCRdb lists it. The chain carries TRBV6-1 and TRBJ2-2; the tabulated D call, TRBD1, remains unverified against the DNA. The CDR3 is 15 amino acids long, termini counted. The germline V gene has CDR1 MNHNS and CDR2 SASEGT. This chain's CDR3 is CASSIDRTNTGELFS.

The chain is built from TRBV24-1 and TRBJ2-7; D is possibly TRBD1 (6 bases). V was cut by 2 bases and J by 3 bases, with 13 bases left in between. The CDR3 is 15 residues long. The germline gives CDR1 KGHDR, CDR2 SFDVKD. The CDR3 sequence is CATSDWTAFVYEQYF. The CDR3 DNA is TGTGCCACCAGTGATTGGACAGCTTTCGTCTACGAGCAGTACTTC.

V gene TRBV11-3 combines with J gene TRBJ1-1; D is ambiguous. CDR3 length equals 12 residues. Between the trimmed V and J ends, which lost 10 bases and 2 bases, there was a span of 11 bases. Germline lookup yields CDR1 SGHNT and CDR2 YENEEA. The CDR3 protein is CATGFDNTEAFF. The CDR3 coding sequence is TGTGCCACCGGCTTCGATAACACTGAAGCTTTCTTT.

Note on this clonotype: No conserved phenylalanine or tryptophan is present at the end of the CDR3, so a read error is the likely explanation. The V call is TRBV6-2 or TRBV6-3, the J call TRBJ2-5, with TRBD2 matching 14 bases. V shed 6 bases and J 3 bases; nucleotides not matched to a gene: 3. Germline V gene lookup returns CDR1 MNHEY and CDR2 SVGEGT. The CDR3 spans 15 residues. In DNA form, the CDR3 reads TGTGCCAGCAGGCAGGGACTAGCGGGAGAAGAGACCCAGTACTTA. Translated: CASRQGLAGEETQYL.

The table lists this clonotype with many counts. The chain is built from TRBV12-3 or TRBV12-4 and TRBJ2-5, with 9 bases fitting TRBD1. Trimming took 4 bases from V and 1 from J; bases not matched to a gene: 7. The CDR3 loop spans 16 amino acids. The CDR3 DNA follows: TGTGCCAGCAGTTCCCGGGACAGGGAATCCCAAGAGACCCAGTACTTC. It translates to CASSSRDRESQETQYF.

In the case of this clonotype: This CDR3 fails to terminate in the conserved phenylalanine or tryptophan, so it likely reflects a read error. This sequence joins TRBV5-4 and TRBJ2-5; D not certain. Looked up from germline, CDR1 is SGHNT and CDR2 is YYREEE (reference sequence). This CDR3 comprises 11 residues. The CDR3 is CGSSLDATQYI. The CDR3 nucleotides are TGTGGCAGCAGCTTGGATGCGACCCAGTACATC.

This clonotype was seen repeatedly, ten times or more. The J gene is TRBJ1-5, the V gene TRBV30, with 9 nucleotides matching TRBD1. The CDR3 loop spans 13 amino acids. Germline lookup yields CDR1 GTSNPN and CDR2 SVGIG (reference sequence). The V gene end was trimmed by 2 bases and the J gene end by 5 bases; junction bases not matched to a gene: 1. The chain's CDR3 is CAWSWDRDQPQHF. The CDR3 nucleotides are TGTGCCTGGAGTTGGGACAGGGATCAGCCCCAGCATTTT.

This clonotype was counted a single time. Likely a read error: the CDR3 ends without its conserved phenylalanine or tryptophan. V is TRBV10-3 and J is TRBJ2-2; no clear D. Germline V gene data show CDR1 as ENHRY and CDR2 as SYGVKD. The CDR3 is 15 amino acids. Here the CDR3 reads CVISVRPTNTGELFV. DNA of the CDR3: TGTGTCATCAGTGTTAGACCTACGAACACCGGGGAGCTGTTTGTT.

By sample fraction, this clonotype is medium-sized. The rearrangement uses TRBV6-6 and TRBJ2-7, with TRBD2 matching 10 bases. Unmatched junction bases numbered 5, after V lost 2 bases and J lost 4 bases. The CDR3 loop spans 15 amino acids. Germline loops: CDR1 MNHNY, CDR2 SVGAGI (reference sequence). CDR3 nucleotide sequence: TGTGCCAGCAGTTACGGGGCTAGCGGGAGATACGAGCAGTACTTC. It specifies CASSYGASGRYEQYF.

This clonotype was seen a single time. The conserved final phenylalanine or tryptophan is absent from the CDR3, which likely points to a read error. The rearrangement links TRBV6-5 to TRBJ2-5; 9 bases are a match to TRBD1. V lost 9 bases, J lost 2 bases, and 13 bases stayed unmatched. The germline V gene has CDR1 MNHEY and CDR2 SVGAGI. This CDR3 contains 16 residues. The CDR3 region is CASSMDRGWGQETQYL. The CDR3, as DNA: TGTGCCAGTAGTATGGACAGGGGCTGGGGGCAAGAGACCCAGTACCTC.

This clonotype has at least ten counts. The chain uses TRBV6-6 and TRBJ2-7; TRBD2 matches at 11 bases. Germline loops: CDR1 MNHNY, CDR2 SVGAGI (reference sequence). This CDR3 is 16 amino acids long. V shed 5 bases, J shed 2 bases, and the junction held 8 bases outside the gene matches. CDR3 coding DNA: TGTGCCAGCAGTGGGGGCCTGACTAGCGGGACCTACGAGCAGTACTTC. Protein product: CASSGGLTSGTYEQYF.

A word on this clonotype: An end of the junction differs from the germline gene, which may be a read error. The J gene is TRBJ2-5, the V gene TRBV14; D ambiguous. Per germline, CDR1 SGHDN and CDR2 FVKESK. The CDR3 spans 13 residues. CDR3 DNA sequence: TGTGACAGCAGCCAAGAGCTGGAAGAGACCCAGTACTTC. Translating it yields CDSSQELEETQYF.

Comments on this clonotype: The germline gene is not matched at one end of the junction; a read error may be the cause. The rearrangement links TRBV11-2 to TRBJ2-1, with 7 bases lining up with TRBD2. Germline assignment: CDR1 SGHAT and CDR2 FQNNGV. The CDR3 runs 16 residues. The CDR3 nucleotides read TGTGCCAGCGGCTTGGATATCGGACTAGTCATGGGTGGGCAGTTCTTC. Amino acids: CASGLDIGLVMGGQFF.

In its sample, this clonotype was seen a few times. This may be a read error, as it is one base from a much larger clone. The rearrangement joins TRBV30 to TRBJ2-5, with D perhaps matching TRBD1 or TRBD2 (7 bases each). CDR1 and CDR2 (germline): GTSNPN, SVGIG (reference sequence). This CDR3 is built from 16 residues. V lost 0 bases and J 10 bases, leaving 24 bases between the germline ends. CDR3 DNA sequence: TGTGCCTGGAGTGTACGGGGGGCTGGAACCAGGGGGATCCAGTACTTC. Translating gives CAWSVRGAGTRGIQYF. Full variable domain (remainder filled in from reference TRBV30 and TRBJ2-5): SQTIHQWPATLVQPVGSPLSLECTVEGTSNPNLYWYRQAAGRGLQLLFYSVGIGQISSEVPQNLSASRPQDRQFILSSKKLLLSDSGFYLCAWSVRGAGTRGIQYFGPGTRLLVL.

This clonotype was detected ten times or more. The chain uses TRBV7-8 and TRBJ2-5; a weak D match, TRBD1 (7 bases). The CDR3 contains 14 residues. Trimming took off 5 bases at V and 4 bases at J, with 14 bases between the two ends. The germline V gene has CDR1 SGHVS and CDR2 FQNEAQ. For the CDR3, the DNA is TGTGCCAGCAGCCCCCGGAGGGGGCGAGAGACCCAGTACTTC. This sequence encodes CASSPRRGRETQYF. Combining the CDR3 with reference TRBV7-8 and TRBJ2-5 gives the whole variable domain GAGVSQSPRYKVAKRGQDVALRCDPISGHVSLFWYQQALGQGPEFLTYFQNEAQLDKSGLPSDRFFAERPEGSVSTLKIQRTQQEDSAVYLCASSPRRGRETQYFGPGTRLLVL.

This clonotype was recorded once. The conserved closing phenylalanine or tryptophan is absent in this CDR3, likely reflecting a read error. The rearrangement joins TRBV10-3 to TRBJ2-7, with 9 bases aligning to TRBD2. Germline V gene sequence: CDR1 ENHRY, CDR2 SYGVKD. The CDR3 has 15 residues. Here the CDR3 reads CAISESRLAGHEQYL. The CDR3 nucleotides are TGTGCCATTAGTGAGTCGAGGCTAGCGGGACACGAGCAGTACTTA.

The count of this clonotype is one. This likely comes from a read error, as the CDR3 has no conserved phenylalanine or tryptophan at its end. The DNA is left out, because the CDR3 cannot be placed on it with certainty; the CDR3 is given as TCRdb lists it. This chain joins TRBV11-2 and TRBJ2-7. Germline V lookup: CDR1 SGHAT, CDR2 FQNNGV. The CDR3 totals 14 residues, both ends included. The CDR3 loop reads CASTLVLLSYERYS.

A note on this clonotype: A read error may explain this, as a much larger clone is one base away. J is TRBJ2-7 and V is TRBV7-9; the match to TRBD2 covers 7 bases. CDR1 and CDR2 (germline): SEHNR, FQNEAQ (reference sequence). This CDR3 comprises 16 residues. V gave up 5 bases and J gave up 9 bases; unmatched junction bases: 19. CDR3 sequence reads: CASSPSSGRESGVQYF. The CDR3 bases are TGTGCCAGCAGCCCTAGCTCAGGGCGGGAGTCGGGGGTGCAGTACTTC.

The rearrangement links TRBV6-5 to TRBJ2-7; D assignment may be TRBD1 or TRBD2 (5 bases each). The germline V gene encodes CDR1 MNHEY and CDR2 SVGAGI. The CDR3 runs 15 residues. V was trimmed by 3 bases and J by 2 bases, leaving 14 bases between them. Here the CDR3 DNA reads TGTGCCAGCAGTTATTCTAGCAGGGAACCCTACGAGCAGTACTTC. It is translated as CASSYSSREPYEQYF.